These 9 T cell receptor beta chains were all obtained from the same sample, sequenced in a study of blood T cell repertoires in COVID-19. The repertoire was sequenced with immunoSEQ multiplex PCR; TCRdb's copy has only in-frame clones and lacks some. The sample holds around 200,000 clones, 65% to 85% seen once. The sample consisted of PBMCs or T cells enriched from blood (not recorded which). All receptors derive from a woman aged 35 to 49 with acute COVID-19.

This chain connects TRBV27 to TRBJ1-2; 8 nucleotides agree with TRBD1. CDR1 MNHEY and CDR2 SMNVEV come from the germline V gene (reference sequence). CDR3 length: 13 residues. The ends lost 6 bases at V and 8 bases at J; junction bases unmatched: 8. The CDR3 region has the DNA TGTGCCAGCAGCCCGACAGGGGCTAGCGGCTACACCTTC. Residues: CASSPTGASGYTF.

The gene calls are TRBV7-8 and TRBJ2-7; D is undetermined. The CDR3 sequence is 16 residues long. Trimming stripped 1 base from V and 0 bases from J, with 13 bases between. The germline V gene encodes CDR1 SGHVS and CDR2 FQNEAQ. In DNA form, the CDR3 reads TGTGCCAGCAGCTTAGGGCGTCCAAGGAGCTCCTACGAGCAGTACTTC. This encodes CASSLGRPRSSYEQYF.

V usage is TRBV28 and J usage is TRBJ1-6, with D possibly TRBD1 on 5 matching bases. The V end lost 5 bases, the J end lost 4 bases, and 9 bases lay between the germline ends. This CDR3 contains 14 residues. Germline lookup yields CDR1 MDHEN and CDR2 SYDVKM. CDR3 sequence (DNA): TGTGCCAGCAGTCCGACAGATTATAATTCACCCCTCCACTTT. Protein product: CASSPTDYNSPLHF.

In DNA, the CDR3 is TGTGCCATCAGTGATAGGCTGACTAGCGGGGGTCCCTCTGAGCAGTTCTTC. Translating gives CAISDRLTSGGPSEQFF. The chain links TRBV10-3 to TRBJ2-1, with 12 bases fitting TRBD2. Germline CDR1 reads ENHRY; CDR2 reads SYGVKD. This CDR3 comprises 17 residues. V shed 3 bases, J shed 9 bases, and the junction held 12 bases outside the gene matches.

The chain links TRBV6-1 to TRBJ2-5; 7 nucleotides line up with TRBD1. Trimming at V came to 2 bases and at J to 5 bases, leaving 8 bases not matched to a gene. Germline-derived CDR1 and CDR2 are MNHNS and SASEGT. The CDR3 has 15 residues. The CDR3 bases are TGTGCCAGCAGTGAAATCGCGGACAGGCACGAGACCCAGTACTTC. It specifies CASSEIADRHETQYF.

The chain couples TRBV28 to TRBJ2-7; 13 bases align to TRBD2. Germline assignment: CDR1 MDHEN and CDR2 SYDVKM. With 3 bases clipped from V and 6 bases from J, the junction kept 8 bases outside the gene matches. The length of the CDR3 is 16 residues. CDR3 DNA: TGTGCCAGCAGTTTTTCCGGACTAGCGGGAGTTGGCGAGCAGTACTTC. This translates into CASSFSGLAGVGEQYF.

This chain uses TRBV3-1 (or the pseudogene TRBV3-2) with TRBJ1-6; a weak D match, TRBD1 (6 bases). The V and J ends lost 1 base and 5 bases respectively, with 12 bases between them. The CDR3 is 16 residues long. The germline gives CDR1 LGHDT, CDR2 YNNKEL (reference sequence). The CDR3 DNA reads as TGTGCCAGCAGCCAAGTCAGGGGCGGCGATAATTCACCCCTCCACTTT. Protein product: CASSQVRGGDNSPLHF.

This clone is a singleton in its sample. The chain employs TRBV5-5 and TRBJ2-5; D is perhaps TRBD2 (6 bases). V dropped 0 bases and J dropped 5 bases, with 17 bases sitting between them. The germline V gene encodes CDR1 SGHKS and CDR2 YYEKEE (reference sequence). This CDR3 comprises 16 residues. The CDR3 nucleotides read TGTGCCAGCAGCTTGGGGGGGGTCACAGAGGCGGAGACCCAGTACTTC. Translated, it gives CASSLGGVTEAETQYF.

The rearrangement joins TRBV3-1 (or the pseudogene TRBV3-2) to TRBJ1-1; the match to TRBD1 covers 7 bases. Trimming cost V 4 bases and J 4 bases; bases outside gene matches: 3. The germline V gene encodes CDR1 LGHDT and CDR2 YNNKEL (reference sequence). The CDR3 is 13 residues long. For the CDR3, the DNA is TGTGCCAGCAGCCGACGACAGGGCACTGAAGCTTTCTTT. Encoded protein: CASSRRQGTEAFF.